These 26 T cell receptor beta chains were all obtained from the same sample, sequenced in a study of blood T cell repertoires in COVID-19. Some clones are missing from TCRdb's copy, which holds only in-frame ones; the method was immunoSEQ multiplex PCR. This table holds a few hundred thousand clones, around 86% found once. The sample was peripheral blood. The receptors were sampled from a woman aged 80 or over with COVID-19, enrolled during active disease.

The chain employs TRBV10-3 and TRBJ1-1, with D unclear. The CDR3 has 15 residues. Trimming removed 6 bases at V and 1 base at J, with 15 bases between. Per germline, CDR1 ENHRY and CDR2 SYGVKD. The DNA of the CDR3 is TGTGCCATCAGCATAACTCAGGCTCAGAACACTGAAGCTTTCTTT. It codes for CAISITQAQNTEAFF.

The chain links TRBV5-4 to TRBJ1-2; tentatively, D is TRBD1 (5 bases). From germline, CDR1 is SGHNT and CDR2 YYREEE (reference sequence). Trimming took off 3 bases at V and 0 bases at J, with 15 bases between the two ends. CDR3 size: 16 residues. CDR3 DNA: TGTGCCAGCAGCTCCCCTGGGGGGGGTACTAACTATGGCTACACCTTC. Its translation: CASSSPGGGTNYGYTF. Based on the CDR3 plus reference TRBV5-4 and TRBJ1-2, the full variable domain is ETGVTQSPTHLIKTRGQQVTLRCSSQSGHNTVSWYQQALGQGPQFIFQYYREEENGRGNFPPRFSGLQFPNYSSELNVNALELDDSALYLCASSSPGGGTNYGYTFGSGTRLTVV.

The chain carries TRBV2 and TRBJ1-1; 9 nucleotides agree with TRBD1. CDR3 length: 14 residues. V lost 4 bases, J lost 4 bases, and 4 bases stayed unmatched. Looked up from germline, CDR1 is SNHLY and CDR2 is FYNNEI. This chain's CDR3 is CASSGQGEFTEAFF. The CDR3 nucleotides are TGTGCCAGCAGTGGACAGGGGGAATTCACTGAAGCTTTCTTT.

CDR3 DNA sequence: TGTGCCACCAGCAGAGCCCAAGGACTAGCGGGCCGGGATACGCAGTATTTT. This sequence encodes CATSRAQGLAGRDTQYF. V is TRBV15 and J is TRBJ2-3; 11 bases fit TRBD2. Per germline, CDR1 LNHNV and CDR2 YYDKDF (reference sequence). V was clipped by 1 base and J by 6 bases; unmatched bases: 9. This CDR3 comprises 17 residues. The full variable domain, with the rest looked up from reference TRBV15 and TRBJ2-3, is DAMVIQNPRYQVTQFGKPVTLSCSQTLNHNVMYWYQQKSSQAPKLLFHYYDKDFNNEADTPDNFQSRRPNTSFCFLDIRSPGLGDTAMYLCATSRAQGLAGRDTQYFGPGTRLTVL.

This clone was counted only a few times. The chain recombines TRBV27 with TRBJ1-2, with 7 bases that match TRBD1. The CDR3 length is 14 residues. Losses at the gene ends were 6 bases for V and 5 bases for J; bases not matched to a gene: 9. The germline CDR1 and CDR2 sequences are MNHEY and SMNVEV (reference sequence). The CDR3 DNA reads TGTGCCAGCAGACTATCCGGGACAGAATATGGCTACACCTTC. This gives the protein CASRLSGTEYGYTF.

The sample holds one count of this clone. The gene calls are TRBV7-9 and TRBJ2-7, with TRBD1 matching 9 bases. The CDR3 length is 14 residues. The V gene's germline CDR1 is SEHNR and CDR2 FQNEAQ (reference sequence). V trimming: 7 bases; J trimming: 5 bases; junction bases outside the gene matches: 9. CDR3 sequence reads: CASTKDRGRHEQYF. The CDR3 DNA follows: TGTGCCAGCACCAAGGACAGGGGTCGTCACGAGCAGTACTTC.

The J gene is TRBJ1-1, the V gene TRBV30; D is perhaps TRBD1 (6 bases). Trimming left V 3 bases short and J 5 bases short, with 13 bases between. The germline gives CDR1 GTSNPN, CDR2 SVGIG (reference sequence). The CDR3 runs to 13 residues. The CDR3: CAWRWGGETEAFF. CDR3 nucleotides: TGTGCCTGGAGGTGGGGGGGCGAAACTGAAGCTTTCTTT.

This chain connects TRBV6-2 or TRBV6-3 to TRBJ1-5; D may be TRBD1 (6 bases). Germline CDR1 is MNHEY and CDR2 is SVGEGT. This CDR3 has 16 amino acids. Trimming removed 5 bases from V and 4 bases from J, with 18 bases in between. CDR3 loop: CASSRGTELNNQPQHF. As DNA, the CDR3 is TGTGCCAGCAGTAGGGGGACGGAACTCAATAATCAGCCCCAGCATTTT.

The chain uses TRBV7-2 and TRBJ2-7; D not resolved. Germline V CDR1 and CDR2: SGHTA, FQGNSA. CDR3 length: 14 amino acids. Trimming pared 1 base from V and 6 bases from J, leaving 13 bases between. The CDR3 nucleotides read TGTGCCAGCAGCTTAGTCACTGGTCCGGGCGAGCAGTACTTC. This gives the protein CASSLVTGPGEQYF.

This sequence joins TRBV6-5 and TRBJ1-4, with TRBD1 as a possible D gene (6 bases). This CDR3 spans 13 amino acids. The V end was cut by 6 bases, the J end by 11 bases, with 16 bases between. CDR1 and CDR2 (germline): MNHEY, SVGAGI. CDR3 protein: CASSGQIGNKLFF. The CDR3 DNA reads as TGTGCCAGCAGCGGACAGATAGGAAATAAACTGTTTTTT.

The chain links TRBV28 to TRBJ1-2; D unresolved. The CDR3 is 13 residues long. Germline CDR1 is MDHEN and CDR2 is SYDVKM. Trimming shortened V by 2 bases and J by 5 bases, and 9 bases separated the two germline ends. CDR3 protein: CASSLGLRYGYTF. The CDR3 DNA follows: TGTGCCAGCAGTTTAGGGTTGAGGTATGGCTACACCTTC.

This clone was seen a handful of times. The chain has TRBV30 and TRBJ1-3, with no clear D. There are 14 residues in the CDR3. Trimming removed 2 bases at V and 4 bases at J, with 12 bases between. Germline CDR1 reads GTSNPN; CDR2 reads SVGIG (reference sequence). CDR3 sequence: CAWSSRAWGNTIYF. The CDR3, as DNA: TGTGCCTGGAGTTCACGAGCGTGGGGAAACACCATATATTTT. Looking up the rest from reference TRBV30 and TRBJ1-3 gives the full variable domain: SQTIHQWPATLVQPVGSPLSLECTVEGTSNPNLYWYRQAAGRGLQLLFYSVGIGQISSEVPQNLSASRPQDRQFILSSKKLLLSDSGFYLCAWSSRAWGNTIYFGEGSWLTVV.

The chain links TRBV6-2 or TRBV6-3 to TRBJ1-5; tentatively, D is TRBD1 (6 bases). The germline V and J ends were trimmed by 5 bases and 4 bases, with 15 bases remaining between them. This CDR3 has 15 residues. Germline lookup yields CDR1 MNHEY and CDR2 SVGEGT. The DNA of the CDR3 is TGTGCCAGCAGTCCCCTCCGGGACACTAATCAGCCCCAGCATTTT. This encodes CASSPLRDTNQPQHF.

The V and J genes are TRBV29-1 and TRBJ2-3, with 7 nucleotides matching TRBD2. The V gene end was trimmed by 6 bases and the J gene end by 0 bases; junction bases not matched to a gene: 3. The germline CDR1 and CDR2 sequences are SQVTM and ANQGSEA. This CDR3 comprises 13 residues. The CDR3: CSVRGRSTDTQYF. CDR3 nucleotides: TGCAGCGTCCGCGGGAGAAGCACAGATACGCAGTATTTT.

This clone was observed a few times. The chain couples TRBV15 to TRBJ1-3; D is undetermined. The germline V and J ends were trimmed by 0 bases and 12 bases, with 15 bases remaining between them. The CDR3 is made up of 14 amino acids. Looked up from germline, CDR1 is LNHNV and CDR2 is YYDKDF (reference sequence). CDR3 residues: CATSRDPGSNDIYF. The CDR3 DNA reads TGTGCCACCAGCAGAGATCCGGGATCTAATGACATATATTTT. Together with reference TRBV15 and TRBJ1-3, the CDR3 gives the full variable domain: DAMVIQNPRYQVTQFGKPVTLSCSQTLNHNVMYWYQQKSSQAPKLLFHYYDKDFNNEADTPDNFQSRRPNTSFCFLDIRSPGLGDTAMYLCATSRDPGSNDIYFGEGSWLTVV.

The chain combines TRBV10-1 with TRBJ1-5, with 10 bases aligning to TRBD1. This CDR3 comprises 19 residues. The V and J ends lost 11 bases and 2 bases, in that order; junction bases with no gene match: 21. Germline V CDR1 and CDR2: WNHNN, SYGVQD (reference sequence). CDR3 in amino acids: CAPPRQGARNHNGNQPQHF. In nucleotides, the CDR3 is TGCGCCCCCCCCCGACAGGGGGCTCGTAATCACAATGGCAATCAGCCCCAGCATTTT.

The rearrangement uses TRBV7-2 and TRBJ1-1; D gene unclear. Trimming pared 5 bases from V and 0 bases from J, leaving 7 bases between. Germline V gene data show CDR1 as SGHTA and CDR2 as FQGNSA. The CDR3 covers 13 residues. The CDR3 reads CASSLDMNTEAFF. Written as DNA, the CDR3 is TGTGCCAGCAGCCTAGACATGAACACTGAAGCTTTCTTT.

The V gene is TRBV7-2, the J gene TRBJ2-7, with TRBD2 matching over 10 bases. Germline V gene sequence: CDR1 SGHTA, CDR2 FQGNSA. The CDR3 is made up of 18 amino acids. Trimming cost V 5 bases and J 4 bases; bases outside gene matches: 17. CDR3 nucleotide sequence: TGTGCCAGCAGCACGAGAGGGCTAGCGGGAGTTGAAGGGTACGAGCAGTACTTC. Amino acid sequence: CASSTRGLAGVEGYEQYF.

The chain couples TRBV21-1 to TRBJ1-1; the D call of TRBD1 is as the table states it, not checked on the DNA. TRBV21-1 is classified as a pseudogene. This CDR3 is 14 amino acids long. CDR3 protein: CASSKITGKIEAFF. The CDR3 coding sequence is TGTGCCAGCAGCAAAATCACAGGGAAGATTGAAGCTTTCTTT.

The V gene is TRBV28, the J gene TRBJ1-6; 8 bases agree with TRBD1. Losses at the gene ends were 2 bases for V and 10 bases for J; bases not matched to a gene: 7. Germline CDR1 is MDHEN and CDR2 is SYDVKM. There are 15 residues in the CDR3. CDR3 coding DNA: TGTGCCAGCAGTTTACGTAGGACAGGGCCATCACCCCTCCACTTT. This encodes CASSLRRTGPSPLHF.

This clone was picked up a small number of times. The chain links TRBV7-3 to TRBJ1-6; D perhaps matches TRBD1 (6 bases). In germline, CDR1 is SGHTA, CDR2 FQGTGA. V lost 2 bases to trimming and J lost 5 bases, with 10 bases between them. The CDR3 spans 15 residues. The CDR3 loop is CASSLGGDNNSPLHF. The CDR3 region has the DNA TGTGCCAGCAGCTTAGGGGGGGACAATAATTCACCCCTCCACTTT.

This rearrangement joins TRBV12-5 to TRBJ2-5; D unclear. This CDR3 contains 13 residues. Trimming pared 7 bases from V and 5 bases from J, leaving 14 bases between. Germline V gives CDR1 LGHNT, CDR2 FRNRAP. CDR3 region: CASVSTHRETQYF. CDR3 in DNA: TGTGCTAGTGTCTCTACCCACCGGGAGACCCAGTACTTC.

The chain is built from TRBV9 and TRBJ2-2; no clear D gene. The germline gives CDR1 SGDLS, CDR2 YYNGEE. V dropped 0 bases and J dropped 4 bases, with 4 bases sitting between them. The CDR3 runs 13 residues. CDR3 residues: CASSVVRTGELFF. In DNA form, the CDR3 reads TGTGCCAGCAGCGTAGTTCGCACCGGGGAGCTGTTTTTT.

The chain is built from TRBV5-1 and TRBJ1-1; unclear D gene. This CDR3 spans 15 amino acids. Germline values: CDR1 SGHRS, CDR2 YFSETQ. In nucleotides, the CDR3 is TGCGCATCCAGCCCCCTGGGCCACCAGGAAACTGAAGCTTTCTTT. Protein product: CASSPLGHQETEAFF.

V and J are TRBV5-4 and TRBJ1-1; a possible D gene is TRBD1 (5 bases). CDR1 is SGHNT, CDR2 YYREEE, per germline (reference sequence). The ends were cut back, 6 bases at V and 1 base at J, with 19 bases in the middle. The CDR3 has 16 amino acids. The CDR3 loop is CASTLSRGGRNTEAFF. The CDR3, as DNA: TGTGCCAGCACCCTTAGTAGGGGCGGGAGGAACACTGAAGCTTTCTTT.

V and J are TRBV7-9 and TRBJ2-5, with unresolved D. Per germline, CDR1 SEHNR and CDR2 FQNEAQ (reference sequence). Deletions cut 6 bases from V and 4 bases from J, with 9 bases between. This CDR3 has 12 residues. CDR3 nucleotide sequence: TGTGCCAGCAGGGTTAGAGGAGAGACCCAGTACTTC. Translating it yields CASRVRGETQYF. Filled out from reference TRBV7-9 and TRBJ2-5, the complete variable domain reads DTGVSQNPRHKITKRGQNVTFRCDPISEHNRLYWYRQTLGQGPEFLTYFQNEAQLEKSRLLSDRFSAERPKGSFSTLEIQRTEQGDSAMYLCASRVRGETQYFGPGTRLLVL.